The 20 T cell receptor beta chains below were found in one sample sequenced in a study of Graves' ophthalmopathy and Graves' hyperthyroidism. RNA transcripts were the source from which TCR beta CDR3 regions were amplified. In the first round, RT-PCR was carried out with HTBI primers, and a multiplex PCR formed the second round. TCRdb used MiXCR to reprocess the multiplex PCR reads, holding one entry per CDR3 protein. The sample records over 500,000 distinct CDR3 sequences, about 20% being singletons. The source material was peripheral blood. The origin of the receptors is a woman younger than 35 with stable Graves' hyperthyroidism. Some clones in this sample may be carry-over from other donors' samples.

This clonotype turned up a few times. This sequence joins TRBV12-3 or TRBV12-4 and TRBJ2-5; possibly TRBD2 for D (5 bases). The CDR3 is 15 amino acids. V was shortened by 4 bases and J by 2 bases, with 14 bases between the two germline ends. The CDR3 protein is CASSSPPGSQETQYF. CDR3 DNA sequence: TGTGCCAGCAGTTCCCCCCCGGGGTCGCAAGAGACCCAGTACTTC.

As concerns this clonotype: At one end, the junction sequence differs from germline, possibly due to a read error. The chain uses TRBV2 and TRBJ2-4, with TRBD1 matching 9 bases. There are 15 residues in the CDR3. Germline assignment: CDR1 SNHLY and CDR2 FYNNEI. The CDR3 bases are TGTGCCAGCAGTAACACAGGGGGCATGGGAAACATTAAGTACTTC. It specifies CASSNTGGMGNIKYF.

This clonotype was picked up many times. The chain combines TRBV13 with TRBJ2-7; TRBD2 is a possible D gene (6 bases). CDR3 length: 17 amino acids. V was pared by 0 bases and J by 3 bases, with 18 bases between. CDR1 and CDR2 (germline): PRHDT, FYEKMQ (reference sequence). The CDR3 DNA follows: TGTGCCAGCAGCTTAGGCCAGGGACTTGGACAAGACTACGAGCAGTACTTC. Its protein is CASSLGQGLGQDYEQYF.

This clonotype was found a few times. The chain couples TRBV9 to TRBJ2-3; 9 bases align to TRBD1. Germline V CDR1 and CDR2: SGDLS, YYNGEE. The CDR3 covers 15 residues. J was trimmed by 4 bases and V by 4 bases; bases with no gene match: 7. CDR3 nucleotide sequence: TGTGCCAGCAGCAGCGGACAGGGGAAGGCAGATACGCAGTATTTT. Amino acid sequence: CASSSGQGKADTQYF.

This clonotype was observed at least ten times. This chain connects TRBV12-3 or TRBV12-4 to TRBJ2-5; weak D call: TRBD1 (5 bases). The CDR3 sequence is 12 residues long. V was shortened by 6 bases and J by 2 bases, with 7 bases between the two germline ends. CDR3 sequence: CASSDRQETQYF. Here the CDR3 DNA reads TGTGCCAGCAGCGACAGACAAGAGACCCAGTACTTC.

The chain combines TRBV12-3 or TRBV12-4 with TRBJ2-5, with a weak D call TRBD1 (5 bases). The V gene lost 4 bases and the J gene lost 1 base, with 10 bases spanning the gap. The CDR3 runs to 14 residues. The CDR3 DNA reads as TGTGCCAGCAGTTCCCAACAGGTCCAAGAGACCCAGTACTTC. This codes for CASSSQQVQETQYF.

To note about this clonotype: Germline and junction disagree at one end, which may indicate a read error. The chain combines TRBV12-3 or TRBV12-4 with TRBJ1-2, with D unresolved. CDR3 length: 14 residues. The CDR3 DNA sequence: TGTACCAGCAGTCCCCTTATTGCGGAGCGGGGCTACACCTTC. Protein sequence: CTSSPLIAERGYTF.

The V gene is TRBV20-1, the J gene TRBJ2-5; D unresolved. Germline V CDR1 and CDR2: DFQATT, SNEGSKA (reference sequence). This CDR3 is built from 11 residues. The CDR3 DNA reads TGCGCAATAAGGCTTCTGGAGACCCAGTACTTC. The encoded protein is CAIRLLETQYF.

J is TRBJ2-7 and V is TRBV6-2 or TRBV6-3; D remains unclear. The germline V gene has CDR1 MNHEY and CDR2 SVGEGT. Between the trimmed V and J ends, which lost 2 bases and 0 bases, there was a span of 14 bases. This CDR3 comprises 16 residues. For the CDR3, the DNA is TGTGCCAGCAGTTACGGGTCAACGGTGCTCTCCTACGAGCAGTACTTC. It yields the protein CASSYGSTVLSYEQYF.

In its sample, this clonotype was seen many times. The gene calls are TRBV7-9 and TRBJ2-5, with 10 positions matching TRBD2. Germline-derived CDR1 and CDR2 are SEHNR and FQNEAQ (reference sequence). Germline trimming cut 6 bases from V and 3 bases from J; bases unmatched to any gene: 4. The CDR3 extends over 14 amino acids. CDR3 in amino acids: CASRKLAGEETQYF. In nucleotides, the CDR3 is TGTGCCAGCAGGAAGCTAGCGGGGGAAGAGACCCAGTACTTC.

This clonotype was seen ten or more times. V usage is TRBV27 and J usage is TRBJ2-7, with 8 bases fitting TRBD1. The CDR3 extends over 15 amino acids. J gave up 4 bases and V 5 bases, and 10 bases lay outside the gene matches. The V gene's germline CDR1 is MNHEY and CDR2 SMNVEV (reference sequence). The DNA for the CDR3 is TGTGCCAGCAGTGGTATAGGGGACAGGAGTTACGAGCAGTACTTC. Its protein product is CASSGIGDRSYEQYF.

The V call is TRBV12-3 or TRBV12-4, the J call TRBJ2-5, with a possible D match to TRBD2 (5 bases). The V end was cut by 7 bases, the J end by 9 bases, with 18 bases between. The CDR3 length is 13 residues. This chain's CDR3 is CASTSGLTEAQYF. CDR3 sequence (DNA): TGTGCCAGCACCTCAGGACTCACCGAGGCCCAGTACTTC.

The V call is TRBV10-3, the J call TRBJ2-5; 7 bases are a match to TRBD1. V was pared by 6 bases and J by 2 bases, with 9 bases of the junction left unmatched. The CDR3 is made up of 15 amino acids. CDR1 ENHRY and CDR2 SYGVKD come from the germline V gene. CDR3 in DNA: TGTGCCATCAGAGAAACTAACAGGGGACAAGAGACCCAGTACTTC. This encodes CAIRETNRGQETQYF.

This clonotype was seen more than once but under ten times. CDR3 in amino acids: CASSLRGHRHEQYF. The CDR3 bases are TGCGCCAGCAGCTTGAGGGGACACCGTCACGAGCAGTACTTC. The V gene is TRBV5-1, the J gene TRBJ2-7; D is possibly TRBD1 (6 bases). There are 14 residues in the CDR3. Germline-derived CDR1 and CDR2 are SGHRS and YFSETQ. V shed 1 base and J shed 5 bases, with 13 bases lying between them.

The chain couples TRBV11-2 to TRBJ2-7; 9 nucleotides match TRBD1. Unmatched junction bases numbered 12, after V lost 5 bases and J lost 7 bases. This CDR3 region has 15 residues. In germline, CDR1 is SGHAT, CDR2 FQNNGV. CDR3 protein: CASSQIHRGRPEQYF. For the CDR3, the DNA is TGTGCCAGCAGCCAAATTCACAGGGGGCGCCCTGAGCAGTACTTC.

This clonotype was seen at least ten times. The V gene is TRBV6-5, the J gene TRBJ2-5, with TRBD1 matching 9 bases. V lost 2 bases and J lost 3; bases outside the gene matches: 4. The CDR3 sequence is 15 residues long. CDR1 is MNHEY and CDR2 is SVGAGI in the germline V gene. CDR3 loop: CASSYGTGPKETQYF. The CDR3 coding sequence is TGTGCCAGCAGTTACGGGACAGGGCCTAAAGAGACCCAGTACTTC.

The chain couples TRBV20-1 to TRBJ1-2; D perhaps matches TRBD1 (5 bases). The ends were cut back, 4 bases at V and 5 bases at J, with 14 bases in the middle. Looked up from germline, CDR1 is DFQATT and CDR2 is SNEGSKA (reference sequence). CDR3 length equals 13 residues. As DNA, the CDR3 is TGCAGTGCTACCGCCGGGACGGCATATGGCTACACCTTC. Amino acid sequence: CSATAGTAYGYTF.

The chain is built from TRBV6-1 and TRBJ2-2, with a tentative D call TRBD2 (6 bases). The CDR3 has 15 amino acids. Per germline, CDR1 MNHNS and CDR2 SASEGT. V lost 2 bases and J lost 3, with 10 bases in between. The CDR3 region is CASSELGGDTGELFF. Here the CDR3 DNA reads TGTGCCAGCAGTGAATTAGGAGGGGACACCGGGGAGCTGTTTTTT.

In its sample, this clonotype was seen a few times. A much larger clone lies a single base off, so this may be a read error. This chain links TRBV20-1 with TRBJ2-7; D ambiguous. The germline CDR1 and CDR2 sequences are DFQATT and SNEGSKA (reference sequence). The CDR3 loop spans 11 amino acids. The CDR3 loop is CSASRNYEQCF. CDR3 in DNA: TGCAGTGCTTCACGGAACTACGAGCAGTGCTTC.

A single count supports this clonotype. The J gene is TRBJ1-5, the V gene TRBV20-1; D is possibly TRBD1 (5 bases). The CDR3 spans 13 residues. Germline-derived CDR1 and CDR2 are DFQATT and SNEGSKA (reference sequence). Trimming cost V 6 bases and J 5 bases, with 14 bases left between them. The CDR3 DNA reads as TGCAGTGCGAGGTGGGGGAACGATCAGCCCCAGCATTTT. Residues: CSARWGNDQPQHF.